A selection of T cell receptor beta chains follows, all from one sample in a study of T cell responses to AZD1222 COVID-19 vaccine. Method: immunoSEQ multiplex PCR; TCRdb's copy keeps in-frame clones and lacks some. The sample holds 110,000 or so clones, about 88% seen once. The sequences come from peripheral blood, collected 28 days after the second AZD1222 dose. These TCRs come from an adult who received the AZD1222 COVID-19 vaccine. CDR3s include the opening cysteine and the closing phenylalanine or tryptophan. The D gene is left open where the match is weak. Size is stated for part of the rows, as once, few or many counts, or as a class when the clone is expanded.

D	V	J	size	DNA	CDR3
TRBD1	TRBV7-2	TRBJ1-2	.	TGTGCCAGCAGCCACGGACAGGGGGCGGGCTATGGCTACACCTTC	CASSHGQGAGYGYTF
TRBD1	TRBV6-5	TRBJ1-2	few	TGTGCCAGCAGAATAGGGGACAGGGTGATCTACGGCTACACCTTC	CASRIGDRVIYGYTF
TRBD1	TRBV28	TRBJ1-6	.	TGTGCCAGCAGCCGGGACAGAGATTCACCCCTCCACTTT	CASSRDRDSPLHF
.	TRBV6-2/TRBV6-3	TRBJ1-2	.	TGTGCCAGCAGTTACTCCAGACAGGCCCTCGATGGCTATGGCTACACCTTC	CASSYSRQALDGYGYTF
.	TRBV4-3	TRBJ1-6	.	TGCGCCAGCAGCCAAGATTCGACGGCAGATAATTCACCCCTCCACTTT	CASSQDSTADNSPLHF
TRBD1	TRBV5-4	TRBJ1-6	.	TGTGCCAGCAGCTTGCGCACAGGGGGGAATTCACCCCTCCACTTT	CASSLRTGGNSPLHF
TRBD2	TRBV6-5	TRBJ2-3	.	TGTGCCAGCAGATCTAGCGGGGGGGCAGATACGCAGTATTTT	CASRSSGGADTQYF
.	TRBV30	TRBJ2-7	.	TGTGCCTGGAGTGTACTAAGAAACTACGAGCAGTACTTC	CAWSVLRNYEQYF
.	TRBV20-1	TRBJ1-5	.	TGCAGTGCTAGTAGGGGTGAGCATCAGCCCCAGCATTTT	CSASRGEHQPQHF
TRBD1	TRBV27	TRBJ1-1	.	TGTGCCAGCAGTTTATCTCCGGGACAGGGACGAACTGAAGCTTTCTTT	CASSLSPGQGRTEAFF
.	TRBV5-1	TRBJ1-4	.	TGCGCCAGCAGCTTGGATGGGAGGGTCGATGAAAAACTGTTTTTT	CASSLDGRVDEKLFF
TRBD1	TRBV19	TRBJ1-1	.	TGTGCCAGTAGTAGGGACAGGGGCACTGAAGCTTTCTTT	CASSRDRGTEAFF
.	TRBV6-5	TRBJ1-5	.	TGTGCCAGCAGTACGCAGGGGTATAGCAATCAGCCCCAGCATTTT	CASSTQGYSNQPQHF
.	TRBV6-6	TRBJ2-4	.	TGTGCCAGCAGTTACCTGGGGGTCCAAAACATTCAGTACTTC	CASSYLGVQNIQYF
.	TRBV5-6	TRBJ1-1	.	TGTGCCAGCAGCTTGGACGGGGCAGGGTCCATGAACACTGAAGCTTTCTTT	CASSLDGAGSMNTEAFF
.	TRBV6-5	TRBJ2-2	.	TGTGCCAGCAAGCCAGGGGTAGAGACCGGGGAGCTGTTTTTT	CASKPGVETGELFF
TRBD1	TRBV28	TRBJ1-1	.	TGTGCCAGCAGTTTTTGGACAGGGGGATTGAACACTGAAGCTTTCTTT	CASSFWTGGLNTEAFF
TRBD2	TRBV30	TRBJ2-1	.	TGTGCCTGGAGTCCCCTTGGCGGGGGGTTCTACAATGAGCAGTTCTTC	CAWSPLGGGFYNEQFF
TRBD2	TRBV5-3	TRBJ2-7	.	TGTGCCAGAAGGCCTATTGCGGGGGTCTACGAGCAGTACTTC	CARRPIAGVYEQYF
.	TRBV14	TRBJ2-1	.	TGTGCCAGCAGCCAAGTGGTCACAAAACGGGTTGAGCAGTTCTTC	CASSQVVTKRVEQFF
.	TRBV5-5	TRBJ2-7	.	TGTGCCAGCAGCCCATCCGACGTCACCTACGAGCAGTACTTC	CASSPSDVTYEQYF
TRBD1	TRBV7-9	TRBJ2-7	.	TGTGCCAGCAGACCCGGACAGGATCAGCAGTACTTC	CASRPGQDQQYF